Listed below are T cell receptor beta chains from one sample, sequenced in a study of cytotoxic CD8 clonotypes in ibrutinib-treated CLL. This table comes from immunoSEQ multiplex PCR, and its TCRdb copy is limited to in-frame clones, with some not included. In the table there are 55,000 to 85,000 clones, 90% of which are singletons. The sequencing here drew on PBMCs, taken after 12 months of ibrutinib treatment. These receptors were taken from a human donor with chronic lymphocytic leukemia. CDR3s include the opening cysteine and the closing phenylalanine or tryptophan. The D gene is left open where the match is weak. Clone size is given for some rows only: seen once, a few or many times, or a class if the clone is expanded.

D	V	J	size	CDR3	DNA
.	TRBV6-1	TRBJ2-7	.	CASTATIYEQYF	TGTGCCAGCACTGCGACTATCTACGAGCAGTACTTC
.	TRBV10-3	TRBJ2-7	.	CAISVGDLGEQYF	TGTGCCATCAGTGTCGGAGATCTGGGCGAGCAGTACTTC
.	TRBV7-8	TRBJ1-6	.	CASSLRTDYNSPLHF	TGTGCCAGCAGCTTAAGGACAGATTATAATTCACCCCTCCACTTT
TRBD2	TRBV19	TRBJ2-1	.	CASSIGSGIQQFF	TGTGCCAGTAGTATCGGTAGCGGGATACAGCAGTTCTTC
TRBD2	TRBV18	TRBJ2-7	.	CASSRTSGAYEQYF	TGTGCCAGCTCTCGGACTAGCGGAGCTTACGAGCAGTACTTC
TRBD1	TRBV4-1	TRBJ2-5	.	CASSQVGTAQETQYF	TGCGCCAGCAGCCAAGTGGGGACAGCCCAAGAGACCCAGTACTTC
TRBD1	TRBV5-5	TRBJ1-1	.	CASSRDRGRGEGNTEAFF	TGTGCCAGCAGCAGGGACAGGGGGCGCGGTGAGGGTAACACTGAAGCTTTCTTT
TRBD1	TRBV19	TRBJ2-3	.	CASSIVLYGTGSTDTQYF	TGTGCCAGTAGTATAGTCCTTTACGGGACAGGATCCACAGATACGCAGTATTTT
TRBD2	TRBV5-1	TRBJ2-3	.	CASSITREGFSTDTQYF	TGCGCCAGCAGCATAACCCGGGAGGGGTTTAGCACAGATACGCAGTATTTT
.	TRBV2	TRBJ1-5	few	CASNREGNQPQHF	TGTGCCAGTAACAGGGAAGGCAATCAGCCCCAGCATTTT
.	TRBV7-2	TRBJ1-5	.	CASSSYPRGSNQPQHF	TGTGCCAGCAGCTCCTACCCTCGGGGGAGCAATCAGCCCCAGCATTTT
.	TRBV7-9	TRBJ2-1	.	CASSPGTENYNEQFF	TGTGCCAGCAGCCCAGGGACGGAAAATTACAATGAGCAGTTCTTC
.	TRBV4-3	TRBJ2-7	.	CASSQDAAYYEQYF	TGCGCCAGCAGCCAAGATGCGGCTTACTACGAGCAGTACTTC
TRBD1	TRBV27	TRBJ2-7	.	CASSLGQDLYEQYF	TGTGCCAGCAGTTTAGGACAGGACCTCTACGAGCAGTACTTC
.	TRBV5-1	TRBJ1-3	.	CASSSNVRESSGNTIYF	TGCGCCAGCAGCTCAAACGTACGGGAGAGCTCTGGAAACACCATATATTTT
.	TRBV28	TRBJ2-7	.	CASSFGGLYEQYF	TGTGCCAGCAGTTTTGGGGGACTGTACGAGCAGTACTTC
.	TRBV7-8	TRBJ1-2	.	CASSLGITMSYGYTF	TGTGCCAGCAGCTTAGGTATTACTATGAGCTATGGCTACACCTTC
.	TRBV15	TRBJ1-1	.	CATSITGNSYTEAFF	TGTGCCACCAGCATTACAGGGAACTCATACACTGAAGCTTTCTTT
TRBD1	TRBV6-1	TRBJ1-2	.	CASSRDRGDYTF	TGTGCCAGCAGTCGGGACAGGGGGGACTACACCTTC
TRBD1	TRBV10-3	TRBJ2-3	.	CAISAGQDTDTQYF	TGTGCCATCAGTGCAGGACAGGACACAGATACGCAGTATTTT
TRBD2	TRBV7-2	TRBJ2-7	.	CASSPSGMASEQYF	TGTGCCAGCAGCCCTAGCGGGATGGCGTCCGAGCAGTACTTC
.	TRBV28	TRBJ2-7	.	CASSRLRDEQYF	TGTGCCAGCAGTCGACTCCGCGACGAGCAGTACTTC
.	TRBV19	TRBJ2-6	.	CASSIPRTGANVLTF	TGTGCCAGTAGTATTCCGCGGACTGGGGCCAACGTCCTGACTTTC
TRBD1	TRBV6-1	TRBJ1-4	.	CASRGTGGNEKLFF	TGTGCCAGCAGGGGGACAGGGGGAAATGAAAAACTGTTTTTT
.	TRBV5-4	TRBJ1-3	.	CASSTGVGSGNTIYF	TGTGCCAGCAGCACTGGCGTGGGATCTGGAAACACCATATATTTT
.	TRBV11-3	TRBJ2-5	once	CASSPPAPRGETQYF	TGTGCCAGCAGCCCACCAGCCCCCAGGGGAGAGACCCAGTACTTC
.	TRBV10-3	TRBJ2-7	.	CAISESLKKGHSGAYEQYF	TGTGCCATCAGTGAGTCACTTAAAAAGGGACATTCGGGAGCCTACGAGCAGTACTTC
.	TRBV27	TRBJ2-1	.	CASSLHLGAPGPAGSWEQFF	TGTGCCAGCAGTTTACACCTGGGGGCTCCGGGACCAGCGGGAAGTTGGGAGCAGTTCTTC
TRBD1	TRBV19	TRBJ2-1	.	CASNPGQGLSEQFF	TGTGCCTCAAACCCAGGACAGGGATTAAGTGAGCAGTTCTTC
.	TRBV19	TRBJ1-1	once	CASSQREAEAFF	TGTGCCAGTAGTCAACGGGAGGCTGAAGCTTTCTTT
TRBD2	TRBV2	TRBJ2-3	.	CASSELAGGRDTQYF	TGTGCCAGCAGTGAACTAGCGGGAGGGAGAGATACGCAGTATTTT
.	TRBV9	TRBJ2-3	.	CASSAGFATDTQYF	TGTGCCAGCAGCGCCGGGTTCGCAACAGATACGCAGTATTTT
.	TRBV6-5	TRBJ1-2	.	CASSPGTFSNYGYTF	TGTGCCAGCAGCCCCGGGACATTTTCAAACTATGGCTACACCTTC
TRBD1	TRBV7-9	TRBJ2-7	.	CASSFRDRVFREQYF	TGTGCCAGCAGCTTCCGGGACAGGGTATTCCGCGAGCAGTACTTC
.	TRBV18	TRBJ1-1	.	CASSPGENTEAFF	TGTGCCAGCTCACCGGGGGAAAACACTGAAGCTTTCTTT
TRBD1	TRBV19	TRBJ2-7	.	CASSIERQGSYEQYF	TGTGCCAGTAGTATAGAACGACAGGGGTCCTACGAGCAGTACTTC